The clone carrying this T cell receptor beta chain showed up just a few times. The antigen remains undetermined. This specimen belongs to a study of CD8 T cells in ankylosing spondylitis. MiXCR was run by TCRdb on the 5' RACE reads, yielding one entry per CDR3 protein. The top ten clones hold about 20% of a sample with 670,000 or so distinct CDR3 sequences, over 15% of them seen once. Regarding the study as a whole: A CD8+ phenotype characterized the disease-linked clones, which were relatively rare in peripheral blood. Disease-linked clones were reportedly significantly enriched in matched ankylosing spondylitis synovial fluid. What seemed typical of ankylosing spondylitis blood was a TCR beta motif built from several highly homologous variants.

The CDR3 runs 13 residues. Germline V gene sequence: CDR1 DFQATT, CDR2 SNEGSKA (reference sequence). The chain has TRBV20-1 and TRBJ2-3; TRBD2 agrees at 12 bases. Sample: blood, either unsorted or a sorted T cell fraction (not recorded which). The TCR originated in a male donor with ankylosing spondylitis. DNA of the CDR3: TGCACCTTCGGACTAGCGGGAACAGATACGCAGTATTTT. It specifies CTFGLAGTDTQYF.